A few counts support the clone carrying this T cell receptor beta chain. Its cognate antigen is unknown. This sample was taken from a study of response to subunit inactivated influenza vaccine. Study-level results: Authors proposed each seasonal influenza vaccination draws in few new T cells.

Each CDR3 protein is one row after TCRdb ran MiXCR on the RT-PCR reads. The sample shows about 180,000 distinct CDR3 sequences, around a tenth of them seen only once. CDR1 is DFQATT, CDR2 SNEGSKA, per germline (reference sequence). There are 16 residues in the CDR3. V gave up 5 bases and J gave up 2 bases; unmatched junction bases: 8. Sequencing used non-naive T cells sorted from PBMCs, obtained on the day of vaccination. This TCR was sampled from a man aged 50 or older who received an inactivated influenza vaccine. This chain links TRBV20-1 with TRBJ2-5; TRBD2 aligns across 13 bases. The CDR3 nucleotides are TGCAGTGCTTGGGGGACTAGCGGGAACCGTCAAGAGACCCAGTACTTC. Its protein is CSAWGTSGNRQETQYF.